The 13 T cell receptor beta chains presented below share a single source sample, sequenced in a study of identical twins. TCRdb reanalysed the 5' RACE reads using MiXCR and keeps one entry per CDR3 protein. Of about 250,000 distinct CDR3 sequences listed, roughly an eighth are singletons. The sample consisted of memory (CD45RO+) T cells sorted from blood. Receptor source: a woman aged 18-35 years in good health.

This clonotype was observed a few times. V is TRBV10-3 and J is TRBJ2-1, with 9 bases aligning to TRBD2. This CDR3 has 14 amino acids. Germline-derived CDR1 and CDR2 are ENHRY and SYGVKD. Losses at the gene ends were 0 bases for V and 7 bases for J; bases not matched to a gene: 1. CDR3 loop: CAISESSGGNEQFF. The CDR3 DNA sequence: TGTGCCATCAGTGAGTCTAGCGGGGGAAATGAGCAGTTCTTC.

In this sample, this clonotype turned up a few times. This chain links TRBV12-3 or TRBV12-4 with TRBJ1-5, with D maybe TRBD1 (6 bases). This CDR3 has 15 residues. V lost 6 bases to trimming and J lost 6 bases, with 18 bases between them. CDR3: CASRSRGEGIQPQHF. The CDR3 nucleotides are TGTGCCAGCAGGTCCAGGGGCGAAGGGATTCAGCCCCAGCATTTT.

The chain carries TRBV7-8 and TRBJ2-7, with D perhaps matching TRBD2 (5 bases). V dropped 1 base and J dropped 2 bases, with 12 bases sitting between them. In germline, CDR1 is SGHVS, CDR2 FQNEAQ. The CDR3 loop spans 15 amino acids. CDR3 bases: TGTGCCAGCAGCTTAGGAATAGCGACGGCCTACGAGCAGTACTTC. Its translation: CASSLGIATAYEQYF.

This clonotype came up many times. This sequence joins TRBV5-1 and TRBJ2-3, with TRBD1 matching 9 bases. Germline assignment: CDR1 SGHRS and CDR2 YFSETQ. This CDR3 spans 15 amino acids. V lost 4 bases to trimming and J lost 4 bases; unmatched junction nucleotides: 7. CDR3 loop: CASSTSGQGADTQYF. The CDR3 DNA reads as TGCGCCAGCAGCACGTCGGGACAGGGTGCAGATACGCAGTATTTT.

The CDR3 DNA reads TGTGCCAGCAGTTATACGGGAACAGGGGTCTATGGCTACACCTTC. Protein product: CASSYTGTGVYGYTF. The V gene is TRBV6-2 or TRBV6-3, the J gene TRBJ1-2; 7 bases are a match to TRBD1. This CDR3 is 15 amino acids long. The germline V gene has CDR1 MNHEY and CDR2 SVGEGT. V shed 3 bases and J 4 bases; nucleotides not matched to a gene: 8.

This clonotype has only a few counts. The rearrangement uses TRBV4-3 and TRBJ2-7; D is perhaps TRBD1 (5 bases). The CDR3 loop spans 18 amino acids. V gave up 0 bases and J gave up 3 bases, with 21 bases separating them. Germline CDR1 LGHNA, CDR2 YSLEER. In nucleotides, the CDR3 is TGCGCCAGCAGCCAAGATTACGCAGGGCCTCGGTTCTTCTACGAGCAGTACTTC. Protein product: CASSQDYAGPRFFYEQYF.

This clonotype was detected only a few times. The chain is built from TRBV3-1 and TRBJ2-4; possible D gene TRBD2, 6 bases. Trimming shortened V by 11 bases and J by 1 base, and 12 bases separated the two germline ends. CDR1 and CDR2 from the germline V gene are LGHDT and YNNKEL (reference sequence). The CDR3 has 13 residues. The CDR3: CAGRTSAKNIQYF. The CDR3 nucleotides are TGTGCCGGAAGAACTAGCGCCAAAAACATTCAGTACTTC.

CDR3 sequence (DNA): TGTGCCAGCAGCTCTCAGGGGGCGACTGGAAACACCATATATTTT. It codes for CASSSQGATGNTIYF. V is TRBV7-2 and J is TRBJ1-3, with 8 bases aligning to TRBD1. Unmatched junction bases numbered 4, after V lost 4 bases and J lost 2 bases. The CDR3 covers 15 residues. Germline values: CDR1 SGHTA, CDR2 FQGNSA.

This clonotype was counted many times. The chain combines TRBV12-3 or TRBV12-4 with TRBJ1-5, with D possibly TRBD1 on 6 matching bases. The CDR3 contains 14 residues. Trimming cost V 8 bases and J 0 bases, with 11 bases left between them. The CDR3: CASAAGASNQPQHF. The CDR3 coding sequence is TGTGCCAGCGCTGCAGGGGCTAGCAATCAGCCCCAGCATTTT.

The CDR3 nucleotides read TGTGCCAGTAGTGCCCCGGACAGAAAGTTAGGCTACACCTTC. It yields the protein CASSAPDRKLGYTF. V usage is TRBV19 and J usage is TRBJ1-2; D perhaps matches TRBD1 (6 bases). Germline assignment: CDR1 LNHDA and CDR2 SQIVND (reference sequence). V lost 5 bases and J 8 bases, leaving 18 bases between the germline ends. The CDR3 loop spans 14 amino acids.

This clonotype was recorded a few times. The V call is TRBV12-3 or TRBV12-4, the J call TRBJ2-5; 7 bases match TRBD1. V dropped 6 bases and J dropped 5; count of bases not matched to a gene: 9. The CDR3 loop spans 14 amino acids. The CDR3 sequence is CASRGGRSGETQYF. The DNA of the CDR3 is TGTGCCAGCAGAGGGGGCCGGTCCGGGGAGACCCAGTACTTC.

The CDR3: CASSVGSGANVLTF. The CDR3 nucleotides read TGTGCCAGCAGCGTCGGTTCTGGGGCCAACGTCCTGACTTTC. The chain has TRBV9 and TRBJ2-6; D ambiguous. V lost 2 bases, J lost 1 base, and 4 bases lay in between. The CDR3 consists of 14 residues. The V gene's germline CDR1 is SGDLS and CDR2 YYNGEE.

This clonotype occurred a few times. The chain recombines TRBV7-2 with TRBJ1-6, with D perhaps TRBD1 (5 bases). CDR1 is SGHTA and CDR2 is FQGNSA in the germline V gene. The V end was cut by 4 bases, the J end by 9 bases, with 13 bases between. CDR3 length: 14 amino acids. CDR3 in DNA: TGTGCCAGCAGCTCGCGACAGCGTAGTTCACCCCTCCACTTT. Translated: CASSSRQRSSPLHF. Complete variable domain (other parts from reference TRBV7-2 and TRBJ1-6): GAGVSQSPSNKVTEKGKDVELRCDPISGHTALYWYRQSLGQGLEFLIYFQGNSAPDKSGLPSDRFSAERTGGSVSTLTIQRTQQEDSAVYLCASSSRQRSSPLHFGNGTRLTVT.